A single sample gave rise to the 14 T cell receptor beta chains below, sequenced in a study of sequential checkpoint blockade in melanoma. The treatment denotes: randomized to nivolumab then ipilimumab (arm A) or the reverse (arm B). Profiled with immunoSEQ multiplex PCR; TCRdb holds only in-frame clones, not every one. The data show about 22,000 clones, over 80% seen once. The sequencing used CD8+ T cells sorted from blood (inferred from file names), collected from a patient given nivolumab and ipilimumab in sequence. The receptors derive from a human donor with melanoma.

The chain couples TRBV11-2 to TRBJ1-1; D is uncertain. The CDR3 runs to 12 residues. The V and J ends lost 2 bases and 7 bases respectively, with 8 bases between them. Germline lookup yields CDR1 SGHAT and CDR2 FQNNGV. This CDR3 is CASSLSSVEAFF. The CDR3 nucleotides are TGTGCCAGCAGCTTATCGTCGGTTGAAGCTTTCTTT. Full variable domain (remainder filled in from reference TRBV11-2 and TRBJ1-1): EAGVAQSPRYKIIEKRQSVAFWCNPISGHATLYWYQQILGQGPKLLIQFQNNGVVDDSQLPKDRFSAERLKGVDSTLKIQPAKLEDSAVYLCASSLSSVEAFFGQGTRLTVV.

The chain links TRBV27 to TRBJ2-7, with 8 bases fitting TRBD1. Germline values: CDR1 MNHEY, CDR2 SMNVEV (reference sequence). After removal of 8 bases from V and 3 bases from J, the junction contained 12 bases not matched to a gene. The CDR3 contains 15 residues. The CDR3 loop is CASGIRGQVIYEQYF. The CDR3 coding sequence is TGTGCCAGCGGTATACGGGGACAGGTCATCTACGAGCAGTACTTC.

This clone is labeled as medium-sized. The gene calls are TRBV7-9 and TRBJ2-2; 7 bases are shared with TRBD1. Germline CDR1 is SEHNR and CDR2 is FQNEAQ (reference sequence). The junction had 11 bases not matched to a gene; V was cut back by 5 bases and J by 2 bases. The CDR3 sequence is 17 residues long. CDR3 sequence (DNA): TGTGCCAGCAGCGTTTCCCCGACAGGGATTAACACCGGGGAGCTGTTTTTT. The encoded protein is CASSVSPTGINTGELFF.

The chain employs TRBV15 and TRBJ2-7; 8 nucleotides match TRBD1. Germline trimming cut 6 bases from V and 2 bases from J; bases unmatched to any gene: 3. The CDR3 sequence is 13 residues long. Germline CDR1 and CDR2: LNHNV and YYDKDF (reference sequence). DNA of the CDR3: TGTGCCACCAGACAGGGGGTCGCCTACGAGCAGTACTTC. Translating gives CATRQGVAYEQYF.

By sample fraction, this clone is medium-sized. This chain uses TRBV5-1 with TRBJ2-7, with 7 nucleotides matching TRBD2. The CDR3 runs 15 residues. Germline V gives CDR1 SGHRS, CDR2 YFSETQ. V shed 4 bases and J 2 bases; nucleotides not matched to a gene: 9. CDR3 region: CASSPGEGRTYEQYF. CDR3 sequence (DNA): TGCGCCAGCAGCCCGGGGGAGGGGCGTACCTACGAGCAGTACTTC.

The CDR3 bases are TGCGCCAGCAGCCAAGGTACTAGCGCTTACAATGAGCAGTTCTTC. Its translation is CASSQGTSAYNEQFF. J is TRBJ2-1 and V is TRBV4-3; 7 positions match TRBD2. Per the germline V gene, CDR1 is LGHNA and CDR2 is YSLEER. The V segment lost 1 base and the J segment 4 bases; nucleotides outside the gene matches: 4. The CDR3 has 15 residues.

This chain uses TRBV5-1 with TRBJ2-3; TRBD2 matches at 13 bases. The CDR3 spans 16 residues. The germline CDR1 and CDR2 sequences are SGHRS and YFSETQ. After removal of 3 bases from V and 5 bases from J, the junction contained 6 bases not matched to a gene. CDR3 sequence: CASSSGTSGGGDTQYF. CDR3 bases: TGCGCCAGCAGCTCGGGAACTAGCGGGGGGGGAGATACGCAGTATTTT.

The chain employs TRBV7-6 and TRBJ2-5; 12 bases map to TRBD2. The J call is doubtful: the DNA matches TRBJ2-7 better. The germline V gene has CDR1 SGHVS and CDR2 FNYEAQ. The CDR3 is made up of 15 amino acids. The DNA for the CDR3 is TGTGCCAGCAGCTCCCGACTAGCGGGAGTCTACGAGCAGTACTTC. The encoded protein is CASSSRLAGVYEQYF.

This rearrangement joins TRBV4-3 to TRBJ2-7, with D possibly matching TRBD2 (5 bases). V dropped 0 bases and J dropped 4 bases, with 13 bases sitting between them. This CDR3 region has 15 residues. CDR1 is LGHNA, CDR2 YSLEER, per germline. The CDR3 loop reads CASSQEEDPIYEQYF. CDR3 in DNA: TGCGCCAGCAGCCAAGAGGAGGACCCCATTTACGAGCAGTACTTC.

CDR3 coding DNA: TGTGCCAGCTGGGGCAGGGGTAGCTACGAGCAGTACTTC. As protein: CASWGRGSYEQYF. This rearrangement joins TRBV28 to TRBJ2-7, with D possibly TRBD1 on 6 matching bases. Trimming shortened V by 8 bases and J by 3 bases, and 14 bases separated the two germline ends. The CDR3 is 13 residues long. Germline V CDR1 and CDR2: MDHEN, SYDVKM.

This chain connects TRBV29-1 to TRBJ2-7, with 11 bases aligning to TRBD1. This CDR3 region has 12 residues. Germline CDR1 and CDR2: SQVTM and ANQGSEA. V dropped 5 bases and J dropped 6; count of bases not matched to a gene: 3. CDR3 bases: TGCAGCGTTTGGACAGGGGGCCCCGAGCAGTACTTC. Translation: CSVWTGGPEQYF.

The rearrangement uses TRBV30 and TRBJ1-2; 11 bases are shared with TRBD1. The germline V gene encodes CDR1 GTSNPN and CDR2 SVGIG (reference sequence). The CDR3 loop spans 12 amino acids. The V segment lost 5 bases and the J segment 8 bases; nucleotides outside the gene matches: 4. The CDR3 loop is CAWGQGANGYTF. The DNA of the CDR3 is TGTGCCTGGGGACAGGGGGCTAACGGCTACACCTTC.

The CDR3 loop is CASSQVLGAPGESEAFF. CDR3 DNA sequence: TGTGCCAGCAGCCAAGTCTTGGGGGCCCCCGGGGAGAGTGAAGCTTTCTTT. The chain couples TRBV4-2 to TRBJ1-1; TRBD1 is a possible D gene (6 bases). The CDR3 runs to 17 residues. The germline V and J ends were trimmed by 1 base and 7 bases, with 22 bases remaining between them. Looked up from germline, CDR1 is LGHNA and CDR2 is YNFKEQ.

The gene calls are TRBV2 and TRBJ2-2; tentatively, D is TRBD2 (5 bases). Trimming took 6 bases from V and 0 from J, leaving 11 bases between them. The CDR3 consists of 15 residues. In germline, CDR1 is SNHLY, CDR2 FYNNEI. CDR3 bases: TGTGCCAGCAGCCGGAGGCACGCGAACACCGGGGAGCTGTTTTTT. This gives the protein CASSRRHANTGELFF.